This TCR beta chain was found in a study of CD8 T cells in Susac syndrome. Points from the study as a whole: The Susac syndrome CD4+ T cell repertoires displayed no clonal expansion.

In blood CD8+ and CD4+ T cells, TCR beta underwent sequencing. Patients with Susac syndrome showed fulfilment of recently defined diagnostic criteria for definite or probable disease. An amount of RNA that ranged from roughly 0.45 to 1 ug was reverse transcribed with random hexamers. It was immunoSEQ multiplex PCR that amplified TCR beta CDR3 across 54 Vbeta and 13 Jbeta. Using its own MiXCR run on the immunoSEQ multiplex PCR reads, TCRdb lists one record per CDR3 protein. Of roughly 130,000 distinct CDR3 sequences listed, roughly 95% are singletons. The CDR3 loop spans 14 amino acids. In germline, CDR1 is DFQATT, CDR2 SNEGSKA (reference sequence). V was pared by 1 base and J by 5 bases, with 14 bases between. In the case of this clonotype: Its antigen is as yet unknown.

The chain recombines TRBV20-1 with TRBJ2-5; TRBD2 might be the D (6 bases). The receptor was isolated from a human donor with Susac syndrome. Sequencing was carried out using CD4+ T cells from PBMCs. The CDR3 region is CSARGTTSQETQYF. The DNA for the CDR3 is TGCAGTGCTAGAGGGACGACTAGTCAGGAGACCCAGTACTTC.